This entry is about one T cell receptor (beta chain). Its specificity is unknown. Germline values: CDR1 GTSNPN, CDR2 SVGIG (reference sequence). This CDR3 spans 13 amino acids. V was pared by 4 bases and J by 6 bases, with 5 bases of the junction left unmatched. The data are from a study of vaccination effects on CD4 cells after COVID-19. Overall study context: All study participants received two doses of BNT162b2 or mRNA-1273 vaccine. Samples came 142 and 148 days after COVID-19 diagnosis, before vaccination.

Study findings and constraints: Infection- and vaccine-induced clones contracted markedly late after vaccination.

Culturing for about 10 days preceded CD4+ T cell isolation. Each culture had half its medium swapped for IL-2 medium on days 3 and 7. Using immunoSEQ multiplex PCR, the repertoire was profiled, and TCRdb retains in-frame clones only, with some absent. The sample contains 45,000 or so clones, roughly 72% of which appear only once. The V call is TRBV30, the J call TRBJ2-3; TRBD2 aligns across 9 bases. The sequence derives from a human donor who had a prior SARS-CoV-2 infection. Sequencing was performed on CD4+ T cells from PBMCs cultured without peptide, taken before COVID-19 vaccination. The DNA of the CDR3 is TGTGCCTGGAATGCGGGGGGGCGTGATACGCAGTATTTT. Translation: CAWNAGGRDTQYF.